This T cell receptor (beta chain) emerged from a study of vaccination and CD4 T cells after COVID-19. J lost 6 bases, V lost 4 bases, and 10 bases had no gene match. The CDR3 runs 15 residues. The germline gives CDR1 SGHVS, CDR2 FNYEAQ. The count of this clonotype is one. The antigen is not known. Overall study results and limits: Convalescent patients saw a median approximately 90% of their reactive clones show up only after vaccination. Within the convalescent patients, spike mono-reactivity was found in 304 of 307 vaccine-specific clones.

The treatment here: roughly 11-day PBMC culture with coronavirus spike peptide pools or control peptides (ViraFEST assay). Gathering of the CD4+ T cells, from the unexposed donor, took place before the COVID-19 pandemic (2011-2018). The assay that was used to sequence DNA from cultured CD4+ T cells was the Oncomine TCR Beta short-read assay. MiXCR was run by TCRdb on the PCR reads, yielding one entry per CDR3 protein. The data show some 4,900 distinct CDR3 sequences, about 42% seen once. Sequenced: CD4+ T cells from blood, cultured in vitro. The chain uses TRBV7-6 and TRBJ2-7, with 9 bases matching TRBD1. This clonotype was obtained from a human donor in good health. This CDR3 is CASSSPGGQGPEQYF. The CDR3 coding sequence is TGTGCCAGCAGCTCCCCCGGGGGACAGGGTCCCGAGCAGTACTTC.